This T cell receptor beta chain was recovered during a study of T cells in localized non-small cell lung cancer. Whole-study findings and limits: Heterogeneity stays possible, as sequencing covered only one tumor region. Uninvolved adjacent lung showed higher T cell clonality than tumor. Adjacent lung had a median roughly 50 of the 100 largest tumor clones.

This CDR3 has 13 residues. Per the germline V gene, CDR1 is MNHNS and CDR2 is SASEGT. V dropped 2 bases and J dropped 8 bases, with 12 bases sitting between them. TCRdb's copy holds only in-frame clones and misses some; the assay was immunoSEQ multiplex PCR. The table shows about 15,000 clones, with approximately 84% occurring only once. Points on this clone: What it binds is not known.

The receptor's source is an older female donor with stage I squamous cell lung carcinoma. Specimen: peripheral blood, collected before any cancer treatment. The chain links TRBV6-1 to TRBJ1-2; D possibly corresponds to TRBD1 (5 bases). The CDR3 DNA is TGTGCCAGCAGTGAATGGTCAGGGTGGGGCTACACCTTC. This translates into CASSEWSGWGYTF.